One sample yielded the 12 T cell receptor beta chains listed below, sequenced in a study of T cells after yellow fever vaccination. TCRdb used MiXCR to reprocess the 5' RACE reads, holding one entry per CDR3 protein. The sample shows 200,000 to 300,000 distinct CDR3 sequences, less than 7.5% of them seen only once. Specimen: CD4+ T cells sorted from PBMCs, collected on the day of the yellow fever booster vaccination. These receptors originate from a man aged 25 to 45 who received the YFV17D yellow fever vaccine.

The CDR3 spells CASSHLAGQLYEQYF. As DNA, the CDR3 is TGTGCCAGCAGCCACCTAGCGGGCCAACTATACGAGCAGTACTTC. The V and J genes are TRBV14 and TRBJ2-7; TRBD2 aligns across 8 bases. There are 15 residues in the CDR3. Trimming at V came to 3 bases and at J to 4 bases, leaving 8 bases not matched to a gene. CDR1 and CDR2 (germline): SGHDN, FVKESK.

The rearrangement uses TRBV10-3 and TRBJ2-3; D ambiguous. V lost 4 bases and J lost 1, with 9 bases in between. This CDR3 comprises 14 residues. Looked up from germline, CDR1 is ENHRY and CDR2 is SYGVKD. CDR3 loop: CAISADLRTDTQYF. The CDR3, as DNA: TGTGCCATCAGTGCGGACCTTCGCACAGATACGCAGTATTTT.

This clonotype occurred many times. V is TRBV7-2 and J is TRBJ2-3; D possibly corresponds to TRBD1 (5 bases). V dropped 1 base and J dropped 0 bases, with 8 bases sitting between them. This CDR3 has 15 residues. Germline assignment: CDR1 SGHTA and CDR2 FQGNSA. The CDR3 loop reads CASSLDRLSTDTQYF. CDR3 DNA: TGTGCCAGCAGCTTAGACAGGCTAAGCACAGATACGCAGTATTTT. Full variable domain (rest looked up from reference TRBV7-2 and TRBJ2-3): GAGVSQSPSNKVTEKGKDVELRCDPISGHTALYWYRQSLGQGLEFLIYFQGNSAPDKSGLPSDRFSAERTGGSVSTLTIQRTQQEDSAVYLCASSLDRLSTDTQYFGPGTRLTVL.

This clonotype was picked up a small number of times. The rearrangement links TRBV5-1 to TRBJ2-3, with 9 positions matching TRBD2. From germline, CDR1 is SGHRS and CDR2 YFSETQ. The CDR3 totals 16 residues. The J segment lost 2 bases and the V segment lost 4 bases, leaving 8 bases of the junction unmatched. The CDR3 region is CASSLGTSRSTDTQYF. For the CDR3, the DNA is TGCGCCAGCAGCCTAGGGACTAGCAGATCCACAGATACGCAGTATTTT.

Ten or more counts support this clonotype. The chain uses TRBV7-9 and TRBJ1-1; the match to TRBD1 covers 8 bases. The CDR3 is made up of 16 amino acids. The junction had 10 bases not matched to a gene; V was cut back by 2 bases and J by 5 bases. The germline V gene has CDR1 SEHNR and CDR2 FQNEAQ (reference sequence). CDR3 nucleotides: TGTGCCAGCAGCTTATCACCCGGACAGGGTTATACTGAAGCTTTCTTT. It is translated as CASSLSPGQGYTEAFF.

The CDR3 DNA reads TGTGCCAGCAGACCGGTAGTCACCGGGGAGCTGTTTTTT. This encodes CASRPVVTGELFF. V usage is TRBV7-2 and J usage is TRBJ2-2; D unresolved. Germline V gene data show CDR1 as SGHTA and CDR2 as FQGNSA. The CDR3 loop spans 13 amino acids. V shed 6 bases and J shed 4 bases, with 9 bases lying between them.

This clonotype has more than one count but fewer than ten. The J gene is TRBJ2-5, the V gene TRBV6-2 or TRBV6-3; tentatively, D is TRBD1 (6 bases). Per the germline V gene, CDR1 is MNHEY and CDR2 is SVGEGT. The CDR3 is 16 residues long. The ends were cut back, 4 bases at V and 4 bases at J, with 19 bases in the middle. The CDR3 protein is CASSFYGRLGGETQYF. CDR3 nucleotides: TGTGCCAGCAGTTTTTACGGCCGTTTAGGGGGAGAGACCCAGTACTTC.

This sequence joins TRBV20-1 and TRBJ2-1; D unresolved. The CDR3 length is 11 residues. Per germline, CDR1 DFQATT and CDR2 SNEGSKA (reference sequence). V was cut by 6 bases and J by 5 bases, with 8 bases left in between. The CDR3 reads CSARQNNEQFF. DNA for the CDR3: TGCAGTGCAAGACAAAACAATGAGCAGTTCTTC.

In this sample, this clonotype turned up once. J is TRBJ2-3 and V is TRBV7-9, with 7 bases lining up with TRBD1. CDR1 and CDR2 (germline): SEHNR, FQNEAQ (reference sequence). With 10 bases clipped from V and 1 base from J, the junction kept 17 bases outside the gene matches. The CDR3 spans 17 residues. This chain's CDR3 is CAMSLGIRGTGTDTQYF. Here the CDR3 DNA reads TGTGCCATGAGCCTGGGTATCAGGGGGACGGGCACAGATACGCAGTATTTT.

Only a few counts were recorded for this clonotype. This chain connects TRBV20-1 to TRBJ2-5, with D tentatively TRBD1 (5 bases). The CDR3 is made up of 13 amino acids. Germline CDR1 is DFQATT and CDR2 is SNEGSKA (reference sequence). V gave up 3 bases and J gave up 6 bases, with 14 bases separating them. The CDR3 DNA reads TGCAGTGCTAGTATGGGGCGCGTGCAGACCCAGTACTTC. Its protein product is CSASMGRVQTQYF.

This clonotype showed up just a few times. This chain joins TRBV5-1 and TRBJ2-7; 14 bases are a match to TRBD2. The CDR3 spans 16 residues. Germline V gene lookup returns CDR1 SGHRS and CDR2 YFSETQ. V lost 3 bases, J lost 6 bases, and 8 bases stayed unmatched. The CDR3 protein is CASSSGLAGGGGEQYF. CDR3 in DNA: TGCGCCAGCAGCTCCGGACTAGCGGGAGGAGGGGGCGAGCAGTACTTC.

The CDR3, as DNA: TGTGCCAGCAGCTTGTCCGGGACAGAATCCGAGCAGTACTTC. It codes for CASSLSGTESEQYF. The rearrangement joins TRBV7-2 to TRBJ2-7; 7 bases fit TRBD1. CDR3 size: 14 residues. Looked up from germline, CDR1 is SGHTA and CDR2 is FQGNSA. Trimming removed 3 bases from V and 6 bases from J; junction bases left unmatched: 8.